This paragraph reports one TCR beta chain. This entry belongs to a study of beta chain features in type 1 diabetes. Investigators reverse transcribed all isolated RNA, so they sequenced expressed TCRB transcripts. The data were produced by immunoSEQ multiplex PCR, yet TCRdb's version contains in-frame clones alone and is incomplete. Of about 370,000 clones in the sample, more than 13% are singletons; the top ten hold roughly 0.019%. From germline, CDR1 is SGDLS and CDR2 YYNGEE. The CDR3 has 15 amino acids. The ends lost 0 bases at V and 4 bases at J; junction bases unmatched: 7. This clonotype originated in a young woman in good health. Sequenced material: naive CD4+ T cells from blood. This chain links TRBV9 with TRBJ2-7, with TRBD2 identical over 7 bases. The CDR3 here is CASSVDPSGPYEQYF. The DNA of the CDR3 is TGTGCCAGCAGCGTAGATCCTAGCGGCCCATACGAGCAGTACTTC.